These T cell receptor beta chains were read from a single sample in a study of blood T cell repertoires in COVID-19. Using immunoSEQ multiplex PCR, the repertoire was profiled, and TCRdb retains in-frame clones only, with some absent. The table has 210,000 or so clones, around 91% seen once. Sequenced: peripheral blood. Receptors originate from a woman aged 40-49 years with acute or convalescent COVID-19. Each CDR3 is given with its conserved first and last residue. D genes are given only for firm matches. Clone size is given for some rows only: seen once, a few or many times, or a class if the clone is expanded.

D: TRBD2; J: TRBJ2-5; V: TRBV7-2; size: -; DNA: TGTGCCAGCAGCTTAGGGCTAGCGGGGGGCCGGAGGGCAGAGACCCAGTACTTC; CDR3: CASSLGLAGGRRAETQYF
D: TRBD1; J: TRBJ1-4; V: TRBV6-5; size: -; DNA: TGTGCCAGCAGCCCCGGGACAGGGGGGGGAAAACTGTTTTTT; CDR3: CASSPGTGGGKLFF
D: -; J: TRBJ1-2; V: TRBV5-6; size: -; DNA: TGTGCCAGCAGCCTACGAACCTATGGCTACACCTTC; CDR3: CASSLRTYGYTF
D: -; J: TRBJ1-5; V: TRBV5-5; size: -; DNA: TGTGCCAGCAGCTTGGGACTTGGGGGCGCATGGGGCAATCAGCCCCAGCATTTT; CDR3: CASSLGLGGAWGNQPQHF
D: TRBD1; J: TRBJ1-2; V: TRBV11-2; size: -; DNA: TGTGCCAGCAGCTTAGGGACAGGGAACTATGGCTACACCTTC; CDR3: CASSLGTGNYGYTF
D: -; J: TRBJ1-1; V: TRBV6-1; size: -; DNA: TGTGCCAGCAGTGATACCACAGGGTACACTGAAGCTTTCTTT; CDR3: CASSDTTGYTEAFF
D: -; J: TRBJ1-2; V: TRBV4-1; size: -; DNA: TGCGCCAGCAGCCTCAACAAGAATCCGAACTATGGCTACACCTTC; CDR3: CASSLNKNPNYGYTF
D: -; J: TRBJ1-5; V: TRBV19; size: -; DNA: TGTGCCAGTAGTATCGGACTGTGGGGAATCAATCAGCCCCAGCATTTT; CDR3: CASSIGLWGINQPQHF
D: TRBD1; J: TRBJ2-1; V: TRBV24-1; size: -; DNA: TGTGCCACCAATCAAGGACAGGGACGGAATGAGCAGTTCTTC; CDR3: CATNQGQGRNEQFF
D: -; J: TRBJ1-5; V: TRBV18; size: -; DNA: TGTGCCAGCTCACCACTGGGGCTGGGATATAGCAATCAGCCCCAGCATTTT; CDR3: CASSPLGLGYSNQPQHF
D: TRBD2; J: TRBJ2-3; V: TRBV6-4; size: -; DNA: TGTGCCAGCAGTGAGCGGGGGGGTTTGGATACGCAGTATTTT; CDR3: CASSERGGLDTQYF
D: TRBD1; J: TRBJ1-5; V: TRBV4-1; size: -; DNA: TGCGCCAGCAGCCAAGATCCCTTACAGGGGTATGGCAATCAGCCCCAGCATTTT; CDR3: CASSQDPLQGYGNQPQHF
D: TRBD1; J: TRBJ2-3; V: TRBV6-2/TRBV6-3; size: -; DNA: TGTGCCAGCAGTTACGAGGACAGGGACACAGATACGCAGTATTTT; CDR3: CASSYEDRDTDTQYF
D: TRBD1; J: TRBJ2-1; V: TRBV9; size: once; DNA: TGTGCCAGCAGCGTTGGGTCCGGGACAGCGTTCAATGAGCAGTTCTTC; CDR3: CASSVGSGTAFNEQFF
D: -; J: TRBJ2-3; V: TRBV7-2; size: once; DNA: TGTGCCAGCAGCTCCGGGAGCACAGATACGCAGTATTTT; CDR3: CASSSGSTDTQYF
D: -; J: TRBJ2-3; V: TRBV7-8; size: -; DNA: TGTGCCAGCAGCTTAGTTCCGGGGGGCGACAGCACAGATACGCAGTATTTT; CDR3: CASSLVPGGDSTDTQYF
D: -; J: TRBJ2-2; V: TRBV6-5; size: -; DNA: TGTGCCAGCAACGAGCAGAACACCGGGGAGCTGTTTTTT; CDR3: CASNEQNTGELFF
D: -; J: TRBJ1-5; V: TRBV5-8; size: -; DNA: TGTGCCAGCAGCTTGGGCCTGCAGGAGGCTCAGCCCCAGCATTTT; CDR3: CASSLGLQEAQPQHF
D: -; J: TRBJ2-2; V: TRBV5-6; size: few; DNA: TGTGCCAGCAGCTTAAGACAGAACACCGGGGAGCTGTTTTTT; CDR3: CASSLRQNTGELFF
D: -; J: TRBJ1-1; V: TRBV10-2; size: -; DNA: TGCGCCAGCAGTGAGGACAGCGTGATGAACACTGAAGCTTTCTTT; CDR3: CASSEDSVMNTEAFF
D: -; J: TRBJ1-6; V: TRBV6-6; size: -; DNA: TGTGCCAGCAGCGGCGACGGGATCCGGAATTCACCCCTCCACTTT; CDR3: CASSGDGIRNSPLHF
D: -; J: TRBJ2-1; V: TRBV28; size: -; DNA: TGTGCCAGCTCGCAGGAGGGGATTAACAATGAGCAGTTCTTC; CDR3: CASSQEGINNEQFF
D: TRBD2; J: TRBJ2-3; V: TRBV5-1; size: -; DNA: TGCGCCAGCAGCATTAGCGGGGGGTCCACAGATACGCAGTATTTT; CDR3: CASSISGGSTDTQYF
D: -; J: TRBJ1-2; V: TRBV12-3/TRBV12-4; size: -; DNA: TGTGCCAGCAGTTCCGACTATGGCTACACCTTC; CDR3: CASSSDYGYTF